This T cell receptor beta chain was recorded in a study of graft-versus-host responses after intestinal transplantation. Study information: Recipients uniformly received anti-thymocyte globulin induction, followed by tacrolimus and steroids for roughly 3 years. Study observations and caveats: There were GvH clones found in recipient marrow, and some of them appeared first in ileum or blood.

As to this clone: The target antigen is unknown.

TCRdb's copy holds only in-frame clones and misses some; the assay was immunoSEQ multiplex PCR. The data show over 40,000 clones, 80% to 95% seen once. Germline V gives CDR1 MNHNS, CDR2 SASEGT. CDR3 length equals 17 residues. J was trimmed by 3 bases and V by 5 bases; bases with no gene match: 12. The specimen was PBMCs, collected approximately 740 days after a first intestinal transplant, on the day of a second. The V call is TRBV6-1, the J call TRBJ2-4, with 8 bases lining up with TRBD1. The clonotype comes from a human patient who received an intestinal transplant, so some T cells may come from the graft donor. The CDR3: CASSKGQGAVGKNIQYF. CDR3 nucleotides: TGTGCCAGCAGTAAAGGGCAGGGGGCTGTGGGCAAAAACATTCAGTACTTC.